This T cell receptor (beta chain) stems from a study of beta chain features in type 1 diabetes. CDR1 is MNHEY and CDR2 is SMNVEV in the germline V gene (reference sequence). Trimming stripped 2 bases from V and 6 bases from J, with 11 bases between. This CDR3 has 13 amino acids. Every isolated RNA sample was fully reverse transcribed, so sequencing captured expressed TCRB transcripts. The average read count of naive, central memory and regulatory T cell samples was approximately 3.9 million. Produced via immunoSEQ multiplex PCR; TCRdb's table is partial and in-frame only. The table has some 150,000 clones, roughly 7.2% seen once; the top ten hold 1.4%. As to this clone: Its target is not known.

The study's findings and limits: Among patients, naive, central memory and Treg TCRB repertoires appeared more similar than among healthy donors. Over-representation of high TCR-expressing cells was a possible consequence of cDNA sequencing.

Markers CD45RO/CCR7/CD25/CD127/CD95/CD27 served to sort CD4+ naive, central memory, regulatory and stem cell-like memory cells. The rearrangement uses TRBV27 and TRBJ2-7; D possibly corresponds to TRBD2 (6 bases). Sequences were obtained from central memory CD4+ T cells from blood. This TCR was sampled from a woman in her twenties or thirties in good health. DNA for the CDR3: TGTGCCAGCAGTTTAATGCGGGAAAGCGAGCAGTACTTC. This sequence encodes CASSLMRESEQYF.